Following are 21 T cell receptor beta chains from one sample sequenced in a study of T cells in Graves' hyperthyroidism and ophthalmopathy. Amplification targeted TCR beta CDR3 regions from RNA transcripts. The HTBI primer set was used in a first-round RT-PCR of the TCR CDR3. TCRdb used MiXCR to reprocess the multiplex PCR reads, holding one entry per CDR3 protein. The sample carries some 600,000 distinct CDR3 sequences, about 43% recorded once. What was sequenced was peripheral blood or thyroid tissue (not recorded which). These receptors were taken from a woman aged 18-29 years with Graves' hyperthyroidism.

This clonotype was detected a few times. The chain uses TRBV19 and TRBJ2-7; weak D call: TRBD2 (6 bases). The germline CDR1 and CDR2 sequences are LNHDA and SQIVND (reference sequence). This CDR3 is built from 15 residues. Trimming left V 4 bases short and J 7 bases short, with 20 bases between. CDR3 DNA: TGTGCCAGTAGTAAGACAACCGGGACTTCACGAGAGCAGTACTTC. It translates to CASSKTTGTSREQYF.

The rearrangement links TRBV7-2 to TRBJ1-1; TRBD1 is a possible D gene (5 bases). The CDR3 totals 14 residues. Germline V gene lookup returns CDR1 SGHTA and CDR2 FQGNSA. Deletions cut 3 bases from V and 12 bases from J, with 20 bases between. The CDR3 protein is CASSLGGHILRTFF. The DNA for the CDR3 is TGTGCCAGCAGCTTGGGTGGACACATCCTGCGCACTTTCTTT.

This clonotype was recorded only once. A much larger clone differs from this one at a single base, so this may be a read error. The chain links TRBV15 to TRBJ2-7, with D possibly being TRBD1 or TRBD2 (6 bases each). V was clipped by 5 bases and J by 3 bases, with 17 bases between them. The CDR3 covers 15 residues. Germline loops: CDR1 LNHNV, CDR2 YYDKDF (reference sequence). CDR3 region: CATSDRSEGHYEQYF. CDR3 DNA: TGTGCCACCAGCGACAGGTCGGAGGGGCACTACGAGCAGTACTTC.

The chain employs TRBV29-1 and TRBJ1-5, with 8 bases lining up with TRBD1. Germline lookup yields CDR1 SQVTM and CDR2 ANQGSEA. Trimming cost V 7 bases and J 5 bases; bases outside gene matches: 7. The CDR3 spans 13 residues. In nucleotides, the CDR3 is TGCAGCGCTAGACAGGGGAGGGATCAGCCCCAGCATTTT. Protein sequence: CSARQGRDQPQHF.

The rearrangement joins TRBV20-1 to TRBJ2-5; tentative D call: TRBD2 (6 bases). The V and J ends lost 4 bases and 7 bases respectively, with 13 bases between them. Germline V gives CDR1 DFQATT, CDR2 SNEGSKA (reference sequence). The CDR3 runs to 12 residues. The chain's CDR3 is CSATVSGRTQYF. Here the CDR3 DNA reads TGCAGTGCTACCGTTAGCGGCCGGACCCAGTACTTC.

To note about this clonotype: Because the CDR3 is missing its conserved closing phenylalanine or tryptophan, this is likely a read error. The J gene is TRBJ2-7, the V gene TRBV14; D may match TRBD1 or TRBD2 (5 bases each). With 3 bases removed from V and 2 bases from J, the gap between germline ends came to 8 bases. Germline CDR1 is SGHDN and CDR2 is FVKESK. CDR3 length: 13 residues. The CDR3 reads CASSHGATYEQYS. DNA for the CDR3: TGTGCCAGCAGCCACGGGGCCACCTACGAGCAGTACTCC.

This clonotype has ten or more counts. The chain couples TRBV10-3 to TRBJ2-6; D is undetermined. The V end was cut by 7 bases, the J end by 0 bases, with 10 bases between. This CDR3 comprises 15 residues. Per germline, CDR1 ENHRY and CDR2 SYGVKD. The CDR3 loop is CAITGGASGANVLTF. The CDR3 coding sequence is TGTGCCATCACCGGCGGAGCCTCTGGGGCCAACGTCCTGACTTTC.

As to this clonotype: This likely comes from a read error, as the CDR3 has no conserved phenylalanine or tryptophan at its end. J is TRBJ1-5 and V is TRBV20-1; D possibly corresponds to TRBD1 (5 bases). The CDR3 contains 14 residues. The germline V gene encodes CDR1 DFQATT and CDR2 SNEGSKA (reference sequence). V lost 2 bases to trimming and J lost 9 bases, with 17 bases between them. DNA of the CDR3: TGCAGTGCTAGACCAGACAGAGGTGGGCGGCCCCAGCATTAT. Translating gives CSARPDRGGRPQHY.

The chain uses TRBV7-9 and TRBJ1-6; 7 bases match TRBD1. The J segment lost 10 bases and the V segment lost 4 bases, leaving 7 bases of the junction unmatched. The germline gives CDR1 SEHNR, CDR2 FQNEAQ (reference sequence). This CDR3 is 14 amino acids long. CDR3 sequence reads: CASSSLVRGSPLHF. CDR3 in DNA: TGTGCCAGCAGCTCCCTCGTCAGGGGGTCACCCCTCCACTTT.

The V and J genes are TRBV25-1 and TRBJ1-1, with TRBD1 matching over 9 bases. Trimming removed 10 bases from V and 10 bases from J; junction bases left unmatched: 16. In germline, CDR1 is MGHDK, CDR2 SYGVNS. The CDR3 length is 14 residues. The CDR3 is CANHGTGTSYRAFF. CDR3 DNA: TGTGCCAACCACGGGACAGGGACCTCATACAGAGCTTTCTTT.

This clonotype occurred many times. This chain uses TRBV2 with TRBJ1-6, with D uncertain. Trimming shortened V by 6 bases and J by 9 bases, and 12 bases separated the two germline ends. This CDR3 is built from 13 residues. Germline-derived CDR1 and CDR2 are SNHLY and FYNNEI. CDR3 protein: CASSVRRFSPLHF. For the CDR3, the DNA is TGTGCCAGCAGCGTAAGGAGATTTTCACCCCTCCACTTT.

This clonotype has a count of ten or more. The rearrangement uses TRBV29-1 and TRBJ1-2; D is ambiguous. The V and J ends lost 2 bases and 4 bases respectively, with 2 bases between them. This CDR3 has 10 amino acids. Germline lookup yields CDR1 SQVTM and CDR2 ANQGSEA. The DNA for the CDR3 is TGCAGCGTTGAAACCTATGGCTACACCTTC. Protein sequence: CSVETYGYTF.

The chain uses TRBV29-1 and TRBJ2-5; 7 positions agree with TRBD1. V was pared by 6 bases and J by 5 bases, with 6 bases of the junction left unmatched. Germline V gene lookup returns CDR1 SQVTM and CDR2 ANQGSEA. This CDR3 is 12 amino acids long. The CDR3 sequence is CSVTGFGETQYF. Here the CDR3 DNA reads TGCAGCGTGACAGGGTTTGGGGAGACCCAGTACTTC.

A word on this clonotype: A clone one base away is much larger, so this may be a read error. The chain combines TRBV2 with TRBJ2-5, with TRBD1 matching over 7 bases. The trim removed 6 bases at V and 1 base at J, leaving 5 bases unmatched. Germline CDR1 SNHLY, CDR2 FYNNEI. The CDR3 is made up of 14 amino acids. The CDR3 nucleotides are TGTGCCAGCAGCAACCGGGACAGCCAAGAGACCCAGTACTTC. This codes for CASSNRDSQETQYF. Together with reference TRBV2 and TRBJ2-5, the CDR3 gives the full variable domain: EPEVTQTPSHQVTQMGQEVILRCVPISNHLYFYWYRQILGQKVEFLVSFYNNEISEKSEIFDDQFSVERPDGSNFTLKIRSTKLEDSAMYFCASSNRDSQETQYFGPGTRLLVL.

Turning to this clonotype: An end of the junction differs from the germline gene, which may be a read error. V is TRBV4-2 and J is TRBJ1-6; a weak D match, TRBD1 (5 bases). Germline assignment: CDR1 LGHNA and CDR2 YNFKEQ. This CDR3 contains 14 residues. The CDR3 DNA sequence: TGTGCCAGCAGCGAAGACAGCTATAATTCACCCCTCCACTTT. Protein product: CASSEDSYNSPLHF.

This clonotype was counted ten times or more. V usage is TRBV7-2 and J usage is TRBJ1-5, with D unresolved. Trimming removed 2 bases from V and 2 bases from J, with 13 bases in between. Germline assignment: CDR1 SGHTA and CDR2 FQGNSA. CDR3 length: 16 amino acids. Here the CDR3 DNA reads TGTGCCAGCAGCTTATGGGCGGGCATGGGCAATCAGCCCCAGCATTTT. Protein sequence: CASSLWAGMGNQPQHF.

The CDR3 here is CASSQALGDQPQHF. The CDR3 nucleotides are TGTGCCAGCAGCCAAGCCCTCGGCGATCAGCCCCAGCATTTT. V usage is TRBV14 and J usage is TRBJ1-5; D unresolved. V lost 1 base, J lost 5 bases, and 9 bases lay in between. Germline CDR1 SGHDN, CDR2 FVKESK. CDR3 size: 14 residues. Complete variable domain (other parts from reference TRBV14 and TRBJ1-5): EAGVTQFPSHSVIEKGQTVTLRCDPISGHDNLYWYRRVMGKEIKFLLHFVKESKQDESGMPNNRFLAERTGGTYSTLKVQPAELEDSGVYFCASSQALGDQPQHFGDGTRLSIL.

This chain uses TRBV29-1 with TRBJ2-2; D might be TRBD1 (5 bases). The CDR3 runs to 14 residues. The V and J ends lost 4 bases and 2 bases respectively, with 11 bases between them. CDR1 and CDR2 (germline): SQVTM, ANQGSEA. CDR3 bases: TGCAGCGTTGTCCCGGACACAAACACCGGGGAGCTGTTTTTT. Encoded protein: CSVVPDTNTGELFF.

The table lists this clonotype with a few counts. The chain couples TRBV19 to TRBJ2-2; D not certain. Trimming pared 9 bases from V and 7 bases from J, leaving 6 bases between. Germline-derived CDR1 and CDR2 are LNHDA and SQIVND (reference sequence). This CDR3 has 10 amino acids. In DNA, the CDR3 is TGTGCCAGCTCTATCGGGGAGCTGTTTTTT. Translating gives CASSIGELFF.

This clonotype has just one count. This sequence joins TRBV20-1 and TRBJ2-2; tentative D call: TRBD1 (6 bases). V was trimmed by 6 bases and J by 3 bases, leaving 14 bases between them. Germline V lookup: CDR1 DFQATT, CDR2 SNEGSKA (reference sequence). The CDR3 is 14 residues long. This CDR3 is CSADTGSDTGELFF. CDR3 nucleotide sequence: TGCAGTGCAGACACAGGGTCGGACACCGGGGAGCTGTTTTTT.

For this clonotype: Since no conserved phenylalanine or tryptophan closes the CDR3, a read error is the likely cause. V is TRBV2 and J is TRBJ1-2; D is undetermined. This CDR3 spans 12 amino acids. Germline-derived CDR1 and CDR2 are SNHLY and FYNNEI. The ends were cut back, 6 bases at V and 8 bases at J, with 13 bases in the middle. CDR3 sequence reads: CASSVAGMGYTL. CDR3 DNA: TGTGCCAGCAGCGTAGCTGGGATGGGCTACACCCTC.